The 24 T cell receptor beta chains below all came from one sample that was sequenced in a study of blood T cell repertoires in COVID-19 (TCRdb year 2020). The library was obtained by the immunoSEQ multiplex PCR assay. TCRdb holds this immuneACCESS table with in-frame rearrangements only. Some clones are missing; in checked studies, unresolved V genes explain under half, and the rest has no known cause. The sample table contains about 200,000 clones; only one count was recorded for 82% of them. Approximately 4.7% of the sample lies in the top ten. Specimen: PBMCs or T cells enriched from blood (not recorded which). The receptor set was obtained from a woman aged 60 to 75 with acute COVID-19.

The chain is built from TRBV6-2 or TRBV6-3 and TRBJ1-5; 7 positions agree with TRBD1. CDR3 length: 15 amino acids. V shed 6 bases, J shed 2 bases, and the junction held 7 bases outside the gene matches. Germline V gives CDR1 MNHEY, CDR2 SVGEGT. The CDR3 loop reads CASSPFGQGNQPQHF. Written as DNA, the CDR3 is TGTGCCAGCAGCCCATTCGGACAGGGCAATCAGCCCCAGCATTTT.

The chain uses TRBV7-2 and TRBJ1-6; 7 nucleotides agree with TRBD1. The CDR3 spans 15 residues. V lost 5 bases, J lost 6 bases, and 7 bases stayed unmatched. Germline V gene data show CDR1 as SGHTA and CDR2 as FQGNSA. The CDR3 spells CASSPKGARNSPLHF. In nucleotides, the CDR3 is TGTGCCAGCAGCCCGAAGGGGGCCCGTAATTCACCCCTCCACTTT.

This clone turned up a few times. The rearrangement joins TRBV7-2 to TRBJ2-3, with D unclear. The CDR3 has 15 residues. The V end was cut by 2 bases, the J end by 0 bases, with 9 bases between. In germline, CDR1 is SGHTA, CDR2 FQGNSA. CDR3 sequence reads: CASSLYSISTDTQYF. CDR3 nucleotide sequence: TGTGCCAGCAGCTTATATTCTATTAGCACAGATACGCAGTATTTT.

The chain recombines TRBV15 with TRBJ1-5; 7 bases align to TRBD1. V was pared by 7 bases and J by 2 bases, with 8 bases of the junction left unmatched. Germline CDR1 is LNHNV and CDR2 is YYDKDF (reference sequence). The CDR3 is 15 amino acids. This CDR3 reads CATTMRGQGNQPQHF. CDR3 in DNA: TGTGCCACCACCATGAGGGGGCAGGGCAATCAGCCCCAGCATTTT.

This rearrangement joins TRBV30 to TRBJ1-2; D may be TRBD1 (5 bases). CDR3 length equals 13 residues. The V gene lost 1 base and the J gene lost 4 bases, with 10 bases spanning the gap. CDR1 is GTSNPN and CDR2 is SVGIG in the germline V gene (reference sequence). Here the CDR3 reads CAWSAVGGYGYTF. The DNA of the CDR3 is TGTGCCTGGAGTGCGGTGGGGGGCTATGGCTACACCTTC.

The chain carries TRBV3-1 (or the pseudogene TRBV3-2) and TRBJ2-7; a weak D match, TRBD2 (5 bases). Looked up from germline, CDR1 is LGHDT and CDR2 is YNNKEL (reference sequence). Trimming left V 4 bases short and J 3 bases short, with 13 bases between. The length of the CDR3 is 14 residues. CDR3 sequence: CASSRTGVHYEQYF. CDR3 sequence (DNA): TGTGCCAGCAGCCGTACCGGGGTCCACTACGAGCAGTACTTC.

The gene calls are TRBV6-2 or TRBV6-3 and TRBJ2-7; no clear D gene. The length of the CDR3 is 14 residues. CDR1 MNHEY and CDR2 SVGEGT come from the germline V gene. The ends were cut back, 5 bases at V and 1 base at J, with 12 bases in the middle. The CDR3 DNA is TGTGCCAGCAGTCGCGAAGCATGGTCCTACGAGCAGTACGTC. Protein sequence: CASSREAWSYEQYV.

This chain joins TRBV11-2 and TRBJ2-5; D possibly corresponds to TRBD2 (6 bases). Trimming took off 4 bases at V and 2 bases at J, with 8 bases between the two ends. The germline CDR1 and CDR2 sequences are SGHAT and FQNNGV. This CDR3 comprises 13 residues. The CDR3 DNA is TGTGCCAGCAGCTGGGGGGTACAAGAGACCCAGTACTTC. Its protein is CASSWGVQETQYF.

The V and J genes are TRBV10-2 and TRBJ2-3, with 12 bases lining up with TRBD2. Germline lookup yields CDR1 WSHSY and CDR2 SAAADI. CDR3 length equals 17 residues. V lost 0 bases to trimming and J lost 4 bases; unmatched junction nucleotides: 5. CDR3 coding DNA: TGCGCCAGCAGTGAGTCTTCTAGCGGGGGGGCAGCAGATACGCAGTATTTT. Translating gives CASSESSSGGAADTQYF.

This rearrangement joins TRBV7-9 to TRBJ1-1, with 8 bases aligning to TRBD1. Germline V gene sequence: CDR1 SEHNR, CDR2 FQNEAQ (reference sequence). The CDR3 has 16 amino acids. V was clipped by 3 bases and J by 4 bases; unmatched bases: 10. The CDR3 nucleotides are TGTGCCAGCAGCTTGGAAACCGGACAGGGAGGCACTGAAGCTTTCTTT. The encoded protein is CASSLETGQGGTEAFF.

DNA of the CDR3: TGTGCCAGCTCACCCCGAGGCGGGGAGCTGTTTTTT. Encoded protein: CASSPRGGELFF. The chain recombines TRBV18 with TRBJ2-2, with unresolved D. Per the germline V gene, CDR1 is KGHSH and CDR2 is LQKENI. The V gene lost 3 bases and the J gene lost 7 bases, with 6 bases spanning the gap. The CDR3 has 12 amino acids. The whole variable domain, filled in from reference TRBV18 and TRBJ2-2, reads NAGVMQNPRHLVRRRGQEARLRCSPMKGHSHVYWYRQLPEEGLKFMVYLQKENIIDESGMPKERFSAEFPKEGPSILRIQQVVRGDSAAYFCASSPRGGELFFGEGSRLTVL.

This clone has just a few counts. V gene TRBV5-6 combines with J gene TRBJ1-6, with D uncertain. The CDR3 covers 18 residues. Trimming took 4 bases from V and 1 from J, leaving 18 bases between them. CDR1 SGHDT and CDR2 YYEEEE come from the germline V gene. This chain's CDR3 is CASSRGGRPVSYNSPLHF. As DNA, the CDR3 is TGTGCCAGCAGCCGTGGAGGACGGCCTGTATCCTATAATTCACCCCTCCACTTT.

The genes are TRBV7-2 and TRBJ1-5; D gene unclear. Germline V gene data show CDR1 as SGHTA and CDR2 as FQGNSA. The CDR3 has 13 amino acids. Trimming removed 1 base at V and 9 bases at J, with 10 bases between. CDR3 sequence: CASSLGGPGPQHF. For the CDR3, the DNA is TGTGCCAGCAGCTTAGGAGGGCCAGGGCCCCAGCATTTT. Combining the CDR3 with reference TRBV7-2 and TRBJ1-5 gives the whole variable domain GAGVSQSPSNKVTEKGKDVELRCDPISGHTALYWYRQSLGQGLEFLIYFQGNSAPDKSGLPSDRFSAERTGGSVSTLTIQRTQQEDSAVYLCASSLGGPGPQHFGDGTRLSIL.

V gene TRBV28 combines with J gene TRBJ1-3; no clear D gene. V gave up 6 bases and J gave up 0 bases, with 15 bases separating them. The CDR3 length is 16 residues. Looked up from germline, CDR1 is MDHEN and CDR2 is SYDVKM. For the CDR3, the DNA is TGTGCCAGCAGCGCTGACACGCTTCACTCTGGAAACACCATATATTTT. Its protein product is CASSADTLHSGNTIYF.

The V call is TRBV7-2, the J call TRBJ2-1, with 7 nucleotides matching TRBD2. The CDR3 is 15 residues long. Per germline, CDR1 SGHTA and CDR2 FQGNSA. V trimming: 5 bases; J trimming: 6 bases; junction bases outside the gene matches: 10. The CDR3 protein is CASSPRPGGGNEQFF. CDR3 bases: TGTGCCAGCAGCCCTAGACCGGGGGGTGGCAATGAGCAGTTCTTC.

The CDR3 nucleotides read TGCGCCAGCACCAAGGGGGGACAGGGGGCTCCAGAGACCCAGTACTTC. Protein product: CASTKGGQGAPETQYF. The chain has TRBV5-1 and TRBJ2-5, with 12 bases matching TRBD1. CDR1 and CDR2 (germline): SGHRS, YFSETQ. The CDR3 contains 16 residues. V shed 6 bases and J 4 bases; nucleotides not matched to a gene: 10.

The CDR3 DNA is TGTGCCAGTAGTATAGATCTCCAGGTTGGACAGCCCCAGCATTTT. This codes for CASSIDLQVGQPQHF. The V gene is TRBV19, the J gene TRBJ1-5; D is uncertain. The V and J ends lost 0 bases and 7 bases respectively, with 13 bases between them. CDR3 length equals 15 residues. The germline gives CDR1 LNHDA, CDR2 SQIVND (reference sequence).

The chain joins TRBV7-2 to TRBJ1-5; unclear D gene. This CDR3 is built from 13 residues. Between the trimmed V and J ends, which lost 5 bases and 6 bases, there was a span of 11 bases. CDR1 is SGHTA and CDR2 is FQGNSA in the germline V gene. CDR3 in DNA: TGTGCCAGCAGCCGAGTTCGAAGTCAGCCCCAGCATTTT. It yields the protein CASSRVRSQPQHF.

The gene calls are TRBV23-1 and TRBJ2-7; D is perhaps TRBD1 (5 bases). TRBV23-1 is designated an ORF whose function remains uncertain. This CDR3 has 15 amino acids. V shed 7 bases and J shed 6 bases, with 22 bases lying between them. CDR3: CASIPPGSGASEQYV. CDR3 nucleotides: TGCGCCAGCATCCCTCCTGGCAGTGGGGCCAGCGAGCAGTACGTC.

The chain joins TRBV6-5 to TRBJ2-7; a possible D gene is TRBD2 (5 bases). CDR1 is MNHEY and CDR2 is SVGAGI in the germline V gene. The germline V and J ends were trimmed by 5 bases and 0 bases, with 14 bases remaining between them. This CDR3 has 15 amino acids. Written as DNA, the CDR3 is TGTGCCAGCAGTCCGTATTTTCTAGCCTCCTACGAGCAGTACTTC. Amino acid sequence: CASSPYFLASYEQYF.

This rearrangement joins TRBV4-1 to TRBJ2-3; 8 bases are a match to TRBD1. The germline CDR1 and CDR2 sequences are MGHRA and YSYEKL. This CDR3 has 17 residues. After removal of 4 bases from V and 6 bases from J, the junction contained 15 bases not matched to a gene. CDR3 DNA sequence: TGCGCCAGCAGCCTACTCCCAGGACAGGGTTTGACGGATACGCAGTATTTT. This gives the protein CASSLLPGQGLTDTQYF.

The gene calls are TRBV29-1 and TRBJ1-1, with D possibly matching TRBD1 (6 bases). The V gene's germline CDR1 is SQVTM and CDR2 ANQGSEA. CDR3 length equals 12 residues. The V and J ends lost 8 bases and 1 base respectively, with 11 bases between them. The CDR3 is CSISQGNTEAFF. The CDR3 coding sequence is TGCAGCATTTCACAGGGGAACACTGAAGCTTTCTTT.

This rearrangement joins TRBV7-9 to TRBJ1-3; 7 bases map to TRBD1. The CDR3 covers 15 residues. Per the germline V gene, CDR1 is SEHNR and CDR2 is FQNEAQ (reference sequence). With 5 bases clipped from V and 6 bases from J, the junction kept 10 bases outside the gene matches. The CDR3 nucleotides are TGTGCCAGCAGCCTACGGACAGGAGGAGAAAACACCATATATTTT. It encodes CASSLRTGGENTIYF.

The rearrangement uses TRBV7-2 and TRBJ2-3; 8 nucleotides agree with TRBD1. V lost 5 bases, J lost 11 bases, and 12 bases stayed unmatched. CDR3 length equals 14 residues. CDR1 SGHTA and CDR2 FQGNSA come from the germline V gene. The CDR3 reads CASSPGQGTQGQYF. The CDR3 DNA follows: TGTGCCAGCAGCCCCGGACAGGGAACACAAGGGCAGTATTTT.